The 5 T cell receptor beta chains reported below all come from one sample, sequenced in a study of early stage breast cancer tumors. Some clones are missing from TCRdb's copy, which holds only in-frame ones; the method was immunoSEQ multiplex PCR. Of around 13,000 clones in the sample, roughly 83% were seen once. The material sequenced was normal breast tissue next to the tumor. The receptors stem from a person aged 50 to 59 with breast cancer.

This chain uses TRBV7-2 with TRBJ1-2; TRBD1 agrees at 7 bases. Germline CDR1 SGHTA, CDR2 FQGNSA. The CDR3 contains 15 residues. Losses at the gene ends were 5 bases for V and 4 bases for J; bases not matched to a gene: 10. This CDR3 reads CASSRATGHSYGYTF. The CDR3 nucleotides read TGTGCCAGCAGCCGTGCGACAGGGCATAGCTATGGCTACACCTTC. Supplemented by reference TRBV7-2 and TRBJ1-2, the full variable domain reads GAGVSQSPSNKVTEKGKDVELRCDPISGHTALYWYRQSLGQGLEFLIYFQGNSAPDKSGLPSDRFSAERTGGSVSTLTIQRTQQEDSAVYLCASSRATGHSYGYTFGSGTRLTVV.

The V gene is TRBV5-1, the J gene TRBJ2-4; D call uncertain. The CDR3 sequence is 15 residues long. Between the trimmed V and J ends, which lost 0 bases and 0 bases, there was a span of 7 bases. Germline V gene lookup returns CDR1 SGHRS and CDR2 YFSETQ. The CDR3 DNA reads TGCGCCAGCAGCTTGGGACAACTAGCCAAAAACATTCAGTACTTC. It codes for CASSLGQLAKNIQYF.

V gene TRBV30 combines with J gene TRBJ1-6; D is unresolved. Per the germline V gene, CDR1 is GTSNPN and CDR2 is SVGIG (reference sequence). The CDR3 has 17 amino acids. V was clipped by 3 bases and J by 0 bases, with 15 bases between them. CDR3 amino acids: CAWRTPAVSSYNSPLHF. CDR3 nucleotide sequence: TGTGCCTGGAGAACGCCAGCTGTCAGCTCCTATAATTCACCCCTCCACTTT.

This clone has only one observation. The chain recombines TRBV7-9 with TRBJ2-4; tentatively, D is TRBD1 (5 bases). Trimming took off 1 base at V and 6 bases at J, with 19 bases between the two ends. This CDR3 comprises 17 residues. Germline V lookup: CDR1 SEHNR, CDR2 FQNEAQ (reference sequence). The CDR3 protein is CASSLDGVWTSLNIQYF. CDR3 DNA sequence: TGTGCCAGCAGCTTAGATGGAGTGTGGACAAGCCTAAACATTCAGTACTTC.

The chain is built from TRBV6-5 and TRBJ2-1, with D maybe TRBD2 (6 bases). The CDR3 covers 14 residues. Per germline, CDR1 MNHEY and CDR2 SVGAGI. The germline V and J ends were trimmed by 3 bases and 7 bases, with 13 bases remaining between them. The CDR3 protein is CASSYGGNWNEQFF. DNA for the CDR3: TGTGCCAGCAGTTATGGAGGGAATTGGAATGAGCAGTTCTTC.